This T cell receptor beta chain was captured in a study of shared clonotypes between healthy human individuals (dated by TCRdb to about 2020). Looking at the study overall: The cohort included three men and two women between 18 and 49 years of age. For each donor, three plates each were used for CD4 naive and CD4 memory, two plates were used for CD8 naive, and one plate was used for CD8 memory. To estimate repertoire size and how much clonotype sharing occurs between individuals, the study deeply sequenced the blood TCR repertoires of several healthy adults. Between about 0.8 and 9 billion PBMCs per donor were obtained by leukapheresis. To increase sequencing depth and limit assay-specific biases, different laboratories used diverse techniques to prepare libraries and sequence TCR repertoires. Here is what the overall study found, with its caveats: When several donors were compared, the shared fraction of clonotypes was about 5% for naive CD4, 3.5% to 4% for naive CD8, 2.3% for memory CD4, and 0.35% to 0.4% for memory CD8. Higher generation probabilities were observed for clonotypes shared by all four sorted-subset donors than for non-shared clonotypes. Because the study included a small number of donors, the genetic and exposure-history diversity represented was limited. Only blood was sampled, and tissue TCR repertoires likely differ from those in blood. Naive subsets generally had larger estimated clonotype richness than memory subsets did. Pairwise subsampling led to the expectation that sequencing depth would affect the degree of clonotype sharing among donors. Rarefaction of sorted-subset datasets indicated incomplete sequencing despite the large sequencing depth.

About this clone: The specificity of this receptor is unknown. No base quality values were provided; no much bigger clone lies one nucleotide off.

CDR3 length: 13 amino acids, cysteine to phenylalanine. Solely the CDR3 DNA is kept, with 39 bases framed from the first base. From the germline V gene (reference sequence), CDR1 is LNHDA and CDR2 is SQIVND. V sheds 8 bases and J sheds 4 bases, leaving 12 bases between their ends. Using the deep immunoSEQ assay, TCR CDR3 regions were amplified from genomic DNA by multiplex PCR. For each cell subset, the extracted genomic DNA was distributed evenly across all wells of several immunoSEQ 96-well plates, and each plate served as one replicate. Each replicate PCR for sorted subsets received around 200 ng genomic DNA, equal to about 30,000 T cell genomes. The purified libraries were quantified using a Qubit 3.0 fluorometer, sized with a Bioanalyzer 2100, and then quantified again using the KAPA Library Quantification kit. Each immunoSEQ 96-well plate was sequenced on its own single-read 150-cycle Illumina NextSeq 550 flow cell. Per the authors' processing: Because only junctional sequences without quality scores were contained in the immunoSEQ output, filtering matching that applied to full-length reads could not be performed. Sequences were annotated with PyIR, a Python wrapper for IgBLAST v1.9, using IMGT germline references to assign V/J genes and CDR3. Any read was removed if the V/J assignment was weak (E-value above 1e-6), the CDR3 was missing, or the read contained stop codons, out-of-frame junctions, or ambiguous translated residues. V3J clonotypes were defined by identical inferred V gene, J gene, and CDR3 amino acid sequence. The percentage overlap between two repertoires was calculated by dividing the number of shared unique clonotypes by the size of the smaller repertoire. Three approaches were used to assess repertoire richness: RTK rarefaction, the Chao1 estimator, and Recon v2.1 estimates of unobserved clonotypes. OLGA was used to compute generation probabilities for all TCRbeta clonotypes that the gDNA method yielded from a few donors. As stored in TCRdb, this immuneACCESS dataset retains in-frame rearrangements with V and J assigned. A fraction of the clones does not appear; measured against another copy, unresolved V genes explain less than half of the discrepancy, and the remainder lacks a known reason. V, J and clone size were drawn from that table, and D and trimming were deduced from the DNA. The sample data list millions of clones, and around 95% of these were observed just once. Approximately 0.13% of the sample goes to the ten largest clones.

The donors were healthy, HIV-negative adults who had no recently reported acute infections or vaccinations. Only Caucasian adults living in Nashville, Tennessee, USA were represented among the donors. CD4+ T cells were enriched through magnetic negative selection, after which naive cells were positively selected on CD45RA and the remaining negative fraction served as the memory subset. Blood was collected by leukapheresis, and PBMCs were isolated by Ficoll-Histopaque density gradient centrifugation and then cryopreserved in liquid nitrogen vapor phase. Purity and quantity of every magnetically sorted T cell population were checked by analytical flow cytometry. From each sorted fraction, genomic DNA was isolated and quantified by UV absorbance on a Nanodrop 2000c.

The source of this sequence is a man between 18 and 35 years old in good health. Material for sequencing was naive CD4+ T cells sorted from blood. In the paper's terms, the cell subset or site label means: CD45RA+ positively selected. The chain is assembled from TRBV19 and TRBJ1-3; no confident D gene assignment can be made. The CDR3 in this case is CASSDMGGNTIYF. Here is the DNA: TGTGCCAGTTCCGACATGGGCGGAAACACCATATATTTT.